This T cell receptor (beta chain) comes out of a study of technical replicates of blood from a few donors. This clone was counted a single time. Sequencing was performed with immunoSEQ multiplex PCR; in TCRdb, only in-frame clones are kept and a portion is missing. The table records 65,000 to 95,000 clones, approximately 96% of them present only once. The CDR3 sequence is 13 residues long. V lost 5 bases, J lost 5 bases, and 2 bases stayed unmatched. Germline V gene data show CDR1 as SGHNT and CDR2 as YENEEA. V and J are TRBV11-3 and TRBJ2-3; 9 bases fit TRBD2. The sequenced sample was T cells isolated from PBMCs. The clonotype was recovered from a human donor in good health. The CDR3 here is CASSKREEDTQYF. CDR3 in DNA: TGTGCCAGCAGCAAGCGGGAGGAAGATACGCAGTATTTT.